These T cell receptor beta chains were read from a single sample in a study of blood T cell repertoires in COVID-19. The data were produced by immunoSEQ multiplex PCR, yet TCRdb's version contains in-frame clones alone and is incomplete. This sample has over 200,000 clones; approximately 83% occur once, and the top ten carry approximately 3%. The sequencing sample was made of peripheral blood. The receptor source for this set is a woman between 25 and 40 years old who had recovered from COVID-19. The CDR3 runs from the conserved cysteine through the conserved F or W. Each record gives: V gene, CDR3 protein.

v_call: TRBV27
cdr3_aa: CASSYQGQGYEQYF

v_call: TRBV5-5
cdr3_aa: CASSLLGTPKLFF

v_call: TRBV29-1
cdr3_aa: CSVALDTGYEQYF

v_call: TRBV9
cdr3_aa: CASSVEGTAGELFF

v_call: TRBV9
cdr3_aa: CASSVVGGEGTDTQYF

v_call: TRBV15
cdr3_aa: CATTTGEGANVLTF

v_call: TRBV11-2
cdr3_aa: CASSPGGAQYF

v_call: TRBV18
cdr3_aa: CASSPAGFEAFF

v_call: TRBV5-1
cdr3_aa: CASSHDRDYGYTF

v_call: TRBV2
cdr3_aa: CASSGDRDEIATNEKLFF

v_call: TRBV9
cdr3_aa: CASSASRGHLNYGYTF

v_call: TRBV13
cdr3_aa: CASSTFEDRGNYGYTF

v_call: TRBV3-1/TRBV3-2
cdr3_aa: CASSRVHRGTEAFF

v_call: TRBV21-1
cdr3_aa: CASKAGAPYEQYF

v_call: TRBV7-9
cdr3_aa: CASSLAGETNEKLFF

v_call: TRBV6-2/TRBV6-3
cdr3_aa: CASSYNLLNTEAFF

v_call: TRBV27
cdr3_aa: CASTTGTLNTGELFF

v_call: TRBV7-3
cdr3_aa: CASSLSGTTGELFF

v_call: TRBV6-1
cdr3_aa: CASSEGRRTLLYGYTF

v_call: TRBV28
cdr3_aa: CATETAGNEKLFF

v_call: TRBV7-6
cdr3_aa: CASSLMVAGRTEAFF

v_call: TRBV27
cdr3_aa: CASATRGRTTEAFF

v_call: TRBV5-4
cdr3_aa: CASSLEDLGGQIIEQYF

v_call: TRBV7-9
cdr3_aa: CASSTLAGGTDTQYF

v_call: TRBV9
cdr3_aa: CASSVATSVGELFF

v_call: TRBV13
cdr3_aa: CASRTQGTAYEQYF

v_call: TRBV5-1
cdr3_aa: CASSGTTSGAYNEQFF

v_call: TRBV5-4
cdr3_aa: CASSLPGQGSYTF

v_call: TRBV7-2
cdr3_aa: CASSPGLAVYEQYF

v_call: TRBV15
cdr3_aa: CATSRAGGEQYF

v_call: TRBV3-1/TRBV3-2
cdr3_aa: CASSQGSGGREQYF

v_call: TRBV3-1/TRBV3-2
cdr3_aa: CASSQVGAITGELFF

v_call: TRBV25-1
cdr3_aa: CASSVLPSGSLETQYF

v_call: TRBV7-2
cdr3_aa: CASSLGRPGQGEDGYTF

v_call: TRBV7-2
cdr3_aa: CASSSSDEQFF

v_call: TRBV2
cdr3_aa: CASKSGVRYTEAFF

v_call: TRBV15
cdr3_aa: CATSRDSRLMNTEAFF

v_call: TRBV5-1
cdr3_aa: CASSLASEETQYF

v_call: TRBV19
cdr3_aa: CASSLRPGGHTGELFF

v_call: TRBV6-1
cdr3_aa: CASSEFSGYGTEAFF

v_call: TRBV10-3
cdr3_aa: CATKQGSSELTPNYGYTF

v_call: TRBV5-1
cdr3_aa: CASSLWEKGTGDNQPQHF

v_call: TRBV7-2
cdr3_aa: CASRMDSEAFF

v_call: TRBV29-1
cdr3_aa: CSIGGVYGYTF

v_call: TRBV15
cdr3_aa: CATSRGGTVTDTQYF

v_call: TRBV7-6
cdr3_aa: CASSATSGGGHGELFF

v_call: TRBV4-1
cdr3_aa: CASSQGGAKGAAGNTIYF

v_call: TRBV7-9
cdr3_aa: CASSSTEGQAYEQYF

v_call: TRBV5-1
cdr3_aa: CASSPGTGVETQYF

v_call: TRBV2
cdr3_aa: CASRSDSHNQPQHF

v_call: TRBV5-1
cdr3_aa: CASSLTGGESEAFF

v_call: TRBV2
cdr3_aa: CASSADRIFSGANVLTF

v_call: TRBV13
cdr3_aa: CASSLRGNQPQHF